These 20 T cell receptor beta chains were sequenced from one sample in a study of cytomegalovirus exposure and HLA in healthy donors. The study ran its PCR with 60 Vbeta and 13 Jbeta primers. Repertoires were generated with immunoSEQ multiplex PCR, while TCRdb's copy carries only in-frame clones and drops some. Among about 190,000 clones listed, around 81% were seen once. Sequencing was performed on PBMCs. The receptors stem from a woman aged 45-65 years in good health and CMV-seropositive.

The DNA for the CDR3 is TGTGCCTTCGGGACAGGAAGCCAAGAGACCCAGTACTTC. Its protein product is CAFGTGSQETQYF. The chain recombines TRBV30 with TRBJ2-5; TRBD1 matches at 8 bases. The CDR3 is made up of 13 amino acids. J lost 1 base, V lost 7 bases, and 5 bases had no gene match. Germline values: CDR1 GTSNPN, CDR2 SVGIG (reference sequence).

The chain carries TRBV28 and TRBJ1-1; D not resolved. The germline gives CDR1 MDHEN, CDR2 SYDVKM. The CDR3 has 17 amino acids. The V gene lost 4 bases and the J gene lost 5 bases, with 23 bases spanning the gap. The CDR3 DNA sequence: TGTGCCAGCAGTTCAAACCCGGGAACGGCCGGTGGGACTGAAGCTTTCTTT. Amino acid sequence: CASSSNPGTAGGTEAFF.

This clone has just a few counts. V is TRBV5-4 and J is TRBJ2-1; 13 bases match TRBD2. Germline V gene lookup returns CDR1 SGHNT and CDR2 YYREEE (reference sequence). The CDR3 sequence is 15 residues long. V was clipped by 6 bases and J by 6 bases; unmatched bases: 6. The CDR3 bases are TGTGCCAGCACCCTTGGGACTAGCGGGATCAATGAGCAGTTCTTC. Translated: CASTLGTSGINEQFF.

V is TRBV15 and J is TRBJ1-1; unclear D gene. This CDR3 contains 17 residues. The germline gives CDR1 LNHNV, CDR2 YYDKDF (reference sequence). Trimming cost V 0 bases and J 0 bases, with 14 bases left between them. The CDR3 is CATSRDVTVRMNTEAFF. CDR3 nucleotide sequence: TGTGCCACCAGCAGAGATGTAACCGTGAGGATGAACACTGAAGCTTTCTTT.

The DNA for the CDR3 is TGTGCCAGCAGTTACCTGGGGGGGCAGTCGTATGGCTACACCTTC. Amino acid sequence: CASSYLGGQSYGYTF. V and J are TRBV6-5 and TRBJ1-2, with D maybe TRBD1 (6 bases). Germline lookup yields CDR1 MNHEY and CDR2 SVGAGI. V shed 2 bases and J shed 5 bases, with 15 bases lying between them. The CDR3 contains 15 residues.

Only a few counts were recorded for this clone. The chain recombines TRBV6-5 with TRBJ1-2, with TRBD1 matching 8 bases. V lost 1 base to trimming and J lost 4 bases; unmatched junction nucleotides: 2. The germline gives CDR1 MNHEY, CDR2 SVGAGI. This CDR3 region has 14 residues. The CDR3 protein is CASSYLGQGYGYTF. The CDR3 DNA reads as TGTGCCAGCAGTTACTTAGGACAGGGCTATGGCTACACCTTC.

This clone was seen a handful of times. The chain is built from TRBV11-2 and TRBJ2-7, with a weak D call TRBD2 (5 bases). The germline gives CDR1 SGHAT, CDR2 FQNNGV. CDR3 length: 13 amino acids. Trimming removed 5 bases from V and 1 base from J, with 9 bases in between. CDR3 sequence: CASSHGISYEQYF. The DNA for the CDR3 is TGTGCCAGCAGCCACGGGATTTCCTACGAGCAGTACTTC.

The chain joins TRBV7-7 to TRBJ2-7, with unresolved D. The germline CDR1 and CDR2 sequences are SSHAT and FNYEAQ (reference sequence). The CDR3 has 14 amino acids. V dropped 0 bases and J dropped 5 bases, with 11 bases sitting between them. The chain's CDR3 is CASSLAAGANEQYF. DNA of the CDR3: TGTGCCAGCAGCTTAGCCGCCGGAGCGAACGAGCAGTACTTC.

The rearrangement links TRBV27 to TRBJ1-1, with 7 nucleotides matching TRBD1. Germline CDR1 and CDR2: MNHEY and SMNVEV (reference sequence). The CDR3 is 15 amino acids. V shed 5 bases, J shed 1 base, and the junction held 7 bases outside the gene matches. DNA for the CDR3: TGTGCCAGCAGTCCCACGACAGGGCGGAACACTGAAGCTTTCTTT. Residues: CASSPTTGRNTEAFF.

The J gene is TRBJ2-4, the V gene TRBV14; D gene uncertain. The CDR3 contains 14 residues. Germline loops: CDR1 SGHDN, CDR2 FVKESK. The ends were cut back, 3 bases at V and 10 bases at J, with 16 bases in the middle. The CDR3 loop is CASSQELPSRIQYF. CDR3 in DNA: TGTGCCAGCAGCCAGGAGCTCCCTTCCCGGATTCAGTACTTC.

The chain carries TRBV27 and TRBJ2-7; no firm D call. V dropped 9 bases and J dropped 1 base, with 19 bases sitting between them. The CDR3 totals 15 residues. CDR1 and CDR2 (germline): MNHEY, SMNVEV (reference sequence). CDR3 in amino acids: CARRFTTAGSYEQYF. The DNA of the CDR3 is TGTGCCAGGAGATTTACTACCGCCGGGTCCTACGAGCAGTACTTC.

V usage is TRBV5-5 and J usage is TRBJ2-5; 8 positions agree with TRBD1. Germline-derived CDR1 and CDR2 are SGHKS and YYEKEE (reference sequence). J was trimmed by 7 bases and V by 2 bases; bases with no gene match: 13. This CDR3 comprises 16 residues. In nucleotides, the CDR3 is TGTGCCAGCAGCTTAGGGCCCACAGGGGGATCGGGGACCCAGTACTTC. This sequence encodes CASSLGPTGGSGTQYF.

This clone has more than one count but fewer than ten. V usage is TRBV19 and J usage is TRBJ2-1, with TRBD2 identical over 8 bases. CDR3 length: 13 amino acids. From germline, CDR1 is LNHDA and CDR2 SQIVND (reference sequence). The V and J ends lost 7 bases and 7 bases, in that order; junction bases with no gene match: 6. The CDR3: CASIGGGPNEQFF. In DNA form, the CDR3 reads TGTGCCAGTATAGGCGGGGGGCCGAATGAGCAGTTCTTC.

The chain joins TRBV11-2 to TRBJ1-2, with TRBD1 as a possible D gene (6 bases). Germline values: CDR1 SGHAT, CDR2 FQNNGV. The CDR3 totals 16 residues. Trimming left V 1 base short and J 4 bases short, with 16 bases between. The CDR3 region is CASSLGTAGEFYGYTF. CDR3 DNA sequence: TGTGCCAGCAGCTTAGGAACGGCAGGGGAGTTCTATGGCTACACCTTC.

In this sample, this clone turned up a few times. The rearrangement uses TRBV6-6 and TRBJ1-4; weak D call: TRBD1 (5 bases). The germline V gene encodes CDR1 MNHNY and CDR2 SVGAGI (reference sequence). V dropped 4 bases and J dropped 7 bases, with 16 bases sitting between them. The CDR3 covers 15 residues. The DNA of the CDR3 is TGTGCCAGCAGTTTGGGGCGAATAGATAGTGAAAAACTGTTTTTT. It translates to CASSLGRIDSEKLFF.

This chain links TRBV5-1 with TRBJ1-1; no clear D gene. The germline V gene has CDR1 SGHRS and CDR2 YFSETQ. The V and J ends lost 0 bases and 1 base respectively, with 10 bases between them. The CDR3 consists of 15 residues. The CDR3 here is CASSLDAGENTEAFF. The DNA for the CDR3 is TGCGCCAGCAGCTTGGATGCCGGGGAGAACACTGAAGCTTTCTTT.

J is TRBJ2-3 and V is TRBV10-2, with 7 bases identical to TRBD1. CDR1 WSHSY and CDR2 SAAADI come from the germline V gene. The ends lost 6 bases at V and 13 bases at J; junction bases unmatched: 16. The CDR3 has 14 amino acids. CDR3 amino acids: CASSDPGTVRDKYF. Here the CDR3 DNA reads TGCGCCAGCAGCGACCCCGGGACAGTCAGGGATAAGTATTTT.

The CDR3 sequence is CASSFPEYNEKLFF. The CDR3, as DNA: TGTGCCAGCAGTTTTCCCGAGTATAATGAAAAACTGTTTTTT. The chain links TRBV28 to TRBJ1-4; D gene unclear. In germline, CDR1 is MDHEN, CDR2 SYDVKM. There are 14 residues in the CDR3. With 3 bases removed from V and 4 bases from J, the gap between germline ends came to 9 bases.

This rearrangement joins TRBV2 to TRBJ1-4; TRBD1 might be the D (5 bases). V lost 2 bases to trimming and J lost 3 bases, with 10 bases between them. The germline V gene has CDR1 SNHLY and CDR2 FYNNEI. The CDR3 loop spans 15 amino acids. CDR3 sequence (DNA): TGTGCCAGCAGTGAAAGGGGCGTAGCTAATGAAAAACTGTTTTTT. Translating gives CASSERGVANEKLFF.

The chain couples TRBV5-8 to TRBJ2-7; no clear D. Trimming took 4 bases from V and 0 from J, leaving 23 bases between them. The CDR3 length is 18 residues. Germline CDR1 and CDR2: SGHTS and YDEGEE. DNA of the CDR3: TGTGCCAGCAGCCCCCTAGGTGGGTTGGCAGATCCCTCCTACGAGCAGTACTTC. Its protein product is CASSPLGGLADPSYEQYF.